A selection of T cell receptor beta chains follows, all from one sample in a study of blood T cell repertoires in COVID-19. Libraries were prepared by immunoSEQ multiplex PCR; TCRdb keeps only in-frame clonotypes and omits some of them. Of 250,000 to 350,000 clones listed, roughly 90% are singletons. The sample consisted of peripheral blood. The receptors originated from a woman aged 25 to 39 with COVID-19, enrolled during active disease. Each CDR3 is given with its conserved first and last residue. Each record gives: clone size, D gene, V gene, J gene, CDR3 protein, CDR3 DNA. D genes are given only for firm matches. Rows give clone size only sometimes, using once, few, many, or a class for an expanded clone.

.	.	TRBV19	TRBJ1-1	CASSIAGHLNTEAFF	TGTGCCAGTAGTATAGCAGGACACCTGAACACTGAAGCTTTCTTT
.	TRBD1	TRBV4-3	TRBJ1-2	CASSHLDRGYGYTF	TGCGCCAGCAGCCACCTCGACAGGGGATATGGCTACACCTTC
.	TRBD1	TRBV27	TRBJ1-5	CASSPGTGVTGQPQHF	TGTGCCAGCAGTCCAGGGACAGGGGTAACAGGGCAGCCCCAGCATTTT
.	TRBD1	TRBV19	TRBJ1-2	CASSLQGKYGYTF	TGTGCCAGTAGCCTACAGGGGAAATATGGCTACACCTTC
.	.	TRBV9	TRBJ2-4	CASSVEGGSSGKNIQYF	TGTGCCAGCAGCGTAGAAGGAGGATCCAGCGGCAAAAACATTCAGTACTTC
.	TRBD1	TRBV7-9	TRBJ1-3	CASSPGQGNTIYF	TGTGCCAGCAGCCCGGGACAGGGAAACACCATATATTTT
.	.	TRBV30	TRBJ2-7	CAWSPSYEQYF	TGTGCCTGGAGCCCCAGCTACGAGCAGTACTTC
.	.	TRBV6-5	TRBJ1-1	CASSYLQGTEAFF	TGTGCCAGCAGTTACTTACAGGGCACTGAAGCTTTCTTT
once	TRBD2	TRBV4-3	TRBJ2-7	CASSQERLAGYEQYF	TGCGCCAGCAGCCAAGAGCGGCTAGCGGGCTACGAGCAGTACTTC
.	.	TRBV6-6	TRBJ2-1	CASSYPEEGYNEQFF	TGTGCCAGCAGTTACCCGGAGGAGGGCTACAATGAGCAGTTCTTC
.	.	TRBV24-1	TRBJ2-5	CATSSPGETQYF	TGTGCCACCAGTTCCCCGGGAGAGACCCAGTACTTC
.	TRBD2	TRBV6-2/TRBV6-3	TRBJ2-3	CASSRLAGGPADTQYF	TGTGCCAGCAGCAGACTAGCGGGAGGGCCGGCAGATACGCAGTATTTT
.	TRBD1	TRBV27	TRBJ1-1	CASSFIQGLHTEAFF	TGTGCCAGCAGTTTCATACAGGGGTTACACACTGAAGCTTTCTTT
.	TRBD1	TRBV2	TRBJ1-3	CASSEEGAAGNTIYF	TGTGCCAGCAGTGAAGAGGGGGCGGCTGGAAACACCATATATTTT
.	TRBD2	TRBV7-9	TRBJ2-3	CASSLGAGGGGSTDTQYF	TGTGCCAGCAGCCTCGGGGCGGGAGGAGGTGGGAGCACAGATACGCAGTATTTT
once	TRBD1	TRBV24-1	TRBJ2-1	CATSDFGQGVTDEQFF	TGTGCCACCAGTGATTTCGGACAGGGAGTCACAGATGAGCAGTTCTTC
once	.	TRBV28	TRBJ1-1	CASSFVHANTEAFF	TGTGCCAGCAGTTTTGTACACGCTAACACTGAAGCTTTCTTT
.	.	TRBV5-1	TRBJ2-7	CASSFGRPTYEQYF	TGCGCCAGCAGCTTTGGCCGTCCAACCTACGAGCAGTACTTC
.	TRBD1	TRBV4-1	TRBJ2-7	CASSQGTGGSSYEQYF	TGCGCCAGCAGCCAAGGTACAGGGGGGAGCTCCTACGAGCAGTACTTC
.	TRBD1	TRBV6-6	TRBJ2-7	CASRRGQGSPEQYF	TGTGCCAGCAGAAGGGGACAGGGCTCGCCCGAGCAGTACTTC
.	TRBD2	TRBV29-1	TRBJ2-1	CSVETLVAGGRLGVDEQFF	TGCAGCGTTGAAACTCTTGTCGCGGGGGGGCGCCTAGGGGTCGATGAGCAGTTCTTC
once	.	TRBV5-1	TRBJ2-7	CASNSENSYEQYF	TGCGCCAGCAATAGCGAAAACTCCTACGAGCAGTACTTC
.	.	TRBV20-1	TRBJ1-5	CSASPDSDQPQHF	TGCAGTGCTAGTCCGGACAGTGATCAGCCCCAGCATTTT
.	.	TRBV3-1/TRBV3-2	TRBJ1-2	CASSQDEDGYTF	TGTGCCAGCAGCCAAGACGAGGATGGCTACACCTTC
few	.	TRBV28	TRBJ1-2	CASSSPTDFYGYTF	TGTGCCAGCAGTTCCCCGACAGATTTCTATGGCTACACCTTC
.	TRBD1	TRBV7-8	TRBJ2-3	CASSLDRGQTDTQYF	TGTGCCAGCAGCTTAGACAGGGGGCAGACAGATACGCAGTATTTT
few	.	TRBV27	TRBJ1-6	CASRQQGWGGYSPLHF	TGTGCCAGCAGGCAGCAGGGGTGGGGGGGGTATTCACCCCTCCACTTT
.	.	TRBV9	TRBJ2-7	CASSPGPGVYSAHEQYF	TGTGCCAGCAGCCCAGGGCCAGGGGTGTACTCGGCCCACGAGCAGTACTTC
.	TRBD1	TRBV7-9	TRBJ2-1	CASSLGQGALSSYNEQFF	TGTGCCAGCAGCTTAGGGCAGGGGGCATTAAGCTCCTACAATGAGCAGTTCTTC
.	TRBD2	TRBV9	TRBJ2-2	CASSVSGRNTGELFF	TGTGCCAGCAGCGTAAGCGGGAGGAACACCGGGGAGCTGTTTTTT
.	TRBD1	TRBV6-6	TRBJ1-2	CASGRDRRGRVGYGYTF	TGTGCCAGCGGTCGAGACCGCAGGGGGCGCGTTGGCTATGGCTACACCTTC